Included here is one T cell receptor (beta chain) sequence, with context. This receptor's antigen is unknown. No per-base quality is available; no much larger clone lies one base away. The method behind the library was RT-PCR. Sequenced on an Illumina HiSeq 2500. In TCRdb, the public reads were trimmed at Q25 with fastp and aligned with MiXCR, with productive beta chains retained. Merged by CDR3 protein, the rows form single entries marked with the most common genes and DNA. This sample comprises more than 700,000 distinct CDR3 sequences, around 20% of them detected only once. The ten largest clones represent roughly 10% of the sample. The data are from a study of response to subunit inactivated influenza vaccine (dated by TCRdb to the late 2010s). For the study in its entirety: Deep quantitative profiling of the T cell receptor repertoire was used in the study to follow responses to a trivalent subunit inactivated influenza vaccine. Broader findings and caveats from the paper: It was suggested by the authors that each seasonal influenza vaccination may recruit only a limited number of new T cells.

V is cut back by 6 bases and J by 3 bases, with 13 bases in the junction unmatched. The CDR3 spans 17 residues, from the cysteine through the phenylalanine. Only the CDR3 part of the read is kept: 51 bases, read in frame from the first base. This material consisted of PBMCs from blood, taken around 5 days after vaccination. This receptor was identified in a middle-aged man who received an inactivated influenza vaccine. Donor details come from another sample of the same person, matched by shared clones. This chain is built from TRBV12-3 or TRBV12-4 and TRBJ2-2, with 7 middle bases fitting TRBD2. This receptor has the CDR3 CASRPRGRGLDTGELFF. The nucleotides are TGTGCCAGCAGACCCCGAGGGAGGGGTCTCGACACCGGGGAGCTGTTTTTT.